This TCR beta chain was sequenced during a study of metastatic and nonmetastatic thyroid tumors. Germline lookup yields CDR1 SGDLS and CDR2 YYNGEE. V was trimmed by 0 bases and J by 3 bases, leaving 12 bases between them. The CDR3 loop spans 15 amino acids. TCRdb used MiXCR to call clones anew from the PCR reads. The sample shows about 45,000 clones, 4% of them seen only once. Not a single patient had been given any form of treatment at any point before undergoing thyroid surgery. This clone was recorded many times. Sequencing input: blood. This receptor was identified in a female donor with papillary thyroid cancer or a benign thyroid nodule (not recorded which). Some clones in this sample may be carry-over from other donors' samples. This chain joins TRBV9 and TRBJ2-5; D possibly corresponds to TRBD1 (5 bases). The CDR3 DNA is TGTGCCAGCAGCGTAGACAGGTACCCTAAAGAGACCCAGTACTTC. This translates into CASSVDRYPKETQYF.